This T cell receptor beta chain was documented in a study of T cells in Graves' hyperthyroidism and ophthalmopathy. Study context: Once the initial diagnosis was made, peripheral blood was obtained before any treatment.

Amplification of TCR beta CDR3 regions used RNA as the template. The primer set for the first-round RT-PCR of the TCR CDR3 was HTBI. TCRdb processed the multiplex PCR reads anew with MiXCR; each CDR3 protein has one entry. The table shows 750,000 to 950,000 distinct CDR3 sequences, with over 35% occurring only once. In making diagnoses, clinical symptoms, serum thyroxine and TRAb, thyroid ultrasound and orbital computed tomography were all used. Out of over 7.5 ml of fresh peripheral blood came the PBMCs. The CDR3 is 14 amino acids. Trimming at V came to 5 bases and at J to 7 bases, leaving 8 bases not matched to a gene.

The sequence derives from a man aged 18-30 years with Graves' hyperthyroidism. The specimen was blood. V is TRBV12-3 or TRBV12-4 and J is TRBJ1-5; 7 bases are a match to TRBD1. This CDR3 reads CASSITGVEQPQHF. As DNA, the CDR3 is TGTGCCAGCAGTATTACAGGGGTCGAGCAGCCCCAGCATTTT.